This T cell receptor (beta chain) was sequenced in a study of early T cells in non-severe SARS-CoV-2 infection. TCRdb passed the 5' RACE reads through MiXCR, listing each CDR3 protein once. The data contain 55,000 to 80,000 distinct CDR3 sequences, 12% of them singletons. Findings and caveats of the study: CD4 and private specificities were missed by VDJdb matching, which favored anti-spike CD8 responses.

In germline, CDR1 is SEHNR, CDR2 FQNEAQ (reference sequence). CDR3 length: 14 amino acids. V dropped 7 bases and J dropped 7 bases, with 17 bases sitting between them. Details on this clonotype: The antigen remains undetermined.

This TCR was recovered from an adult who was a healthcare worker with PCR-confirmed SARS-CoV-2 infection or an uninfected control (not recorded which). The specimen was whole blood. The chain uses TRBV7-9 and TRBJ2-1; D is uncertain. The CDR3 DNA sequence: TGTGCCAGCAATCCCCAAGGGCCTGGGAATGAGCAGTTCTTC. It encodes CASNPQGPGNEQFF.